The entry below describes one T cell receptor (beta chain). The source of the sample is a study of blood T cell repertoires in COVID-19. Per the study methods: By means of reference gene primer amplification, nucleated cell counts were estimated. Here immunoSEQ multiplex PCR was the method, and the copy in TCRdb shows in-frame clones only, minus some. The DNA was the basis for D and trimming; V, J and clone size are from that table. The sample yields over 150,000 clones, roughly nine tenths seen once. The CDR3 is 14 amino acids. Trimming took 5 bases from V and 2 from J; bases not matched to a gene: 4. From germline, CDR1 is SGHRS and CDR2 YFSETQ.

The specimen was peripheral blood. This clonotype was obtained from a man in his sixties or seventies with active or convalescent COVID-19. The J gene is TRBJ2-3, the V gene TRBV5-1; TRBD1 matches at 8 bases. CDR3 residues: CASRSQGVTDTQYF. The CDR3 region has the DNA TGCGCCAGCAGGTCACAGGGGGTCACAGATACGCAGTATTTT.